This TCR beta chain was recovered during a study of blood T cell repertoires in COVID-19. Overall study: PBMCs, B-cell-depleted T cells, or T cells provided the cDNA or gDNA that made up the material.

Germline CDR1 and CDR2: SGHVS and FQNEAQ. The CDR3 has 15 residues. With 2 bases clipped from V and 1 base from J, the junction kept 1 base outside the gene matches. Individuals drawn from around 25 US areas were about 18 to 89 years old. Participant reports of clinical history set cohort assignment. Here immunoSEQ multiplex PCR was the method, and the copy in TCRdb shows in-frame clones only, minus some. The sample lists 250,000 to 300,000 clones, around 89% seen once, with around 2% in the top ten. The genes are TRBV7-8 and TRBJ1-4; 7 bases line up with TRBD1. Sequenced sample: PBMCs or T cells enriched from blood (not recorded which). This TCR came from a woman in her sixties in a cohort exposed to, infected with or recovered from COVID-19 (not recorded which). The CDR3 loop is CASSLQGVTNEKLFF. DNA of the CDR3: TGTGCCAGCAGCTTACAGGGGGTAACTAATGAAAAACTGTTTTTT.